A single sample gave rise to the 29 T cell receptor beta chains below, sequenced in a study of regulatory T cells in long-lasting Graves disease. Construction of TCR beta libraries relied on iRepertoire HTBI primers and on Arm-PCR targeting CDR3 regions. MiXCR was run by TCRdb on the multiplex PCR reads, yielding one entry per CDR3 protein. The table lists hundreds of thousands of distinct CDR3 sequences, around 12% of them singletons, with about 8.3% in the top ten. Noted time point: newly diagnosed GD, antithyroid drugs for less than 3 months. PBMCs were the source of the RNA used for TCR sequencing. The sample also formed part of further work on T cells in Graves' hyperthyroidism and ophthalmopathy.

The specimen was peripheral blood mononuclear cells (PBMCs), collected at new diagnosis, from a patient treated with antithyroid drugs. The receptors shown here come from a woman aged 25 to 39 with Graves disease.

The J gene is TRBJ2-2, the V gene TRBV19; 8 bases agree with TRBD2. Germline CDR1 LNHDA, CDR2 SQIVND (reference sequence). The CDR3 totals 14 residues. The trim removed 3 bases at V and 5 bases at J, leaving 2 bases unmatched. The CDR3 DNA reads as TGTGCCAGTAGTATGCGGGGGGCTACCGGGGAGCTGTTTTTT. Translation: CASSMRGATGELFF.

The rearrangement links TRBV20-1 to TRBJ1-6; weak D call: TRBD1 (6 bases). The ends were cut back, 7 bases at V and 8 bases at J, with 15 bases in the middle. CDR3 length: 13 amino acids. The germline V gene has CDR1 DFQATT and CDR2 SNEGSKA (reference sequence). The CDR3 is CSVTQGSDSPLHF. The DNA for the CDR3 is TGCAGTGTAACTCAGGGGTCTGATTCACCCCTCCACTTT.

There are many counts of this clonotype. The CDR3 spells CASIPSGYQETQYF. The CDR3 region has the DNA TGTGCCAGCATCCCATCTGGGTATCAAGAGACCCAGTACTTC. V is TRBV6-1 and J is TRBJ2-5; D remains ambiguous. With 7 bases removed from V and 2 bases from J, the gap between germline ends came to 14 bases. Germline loops: CDR1 MNHNS, CDR2 SASEGT. The CDR3 totals 14 residues.

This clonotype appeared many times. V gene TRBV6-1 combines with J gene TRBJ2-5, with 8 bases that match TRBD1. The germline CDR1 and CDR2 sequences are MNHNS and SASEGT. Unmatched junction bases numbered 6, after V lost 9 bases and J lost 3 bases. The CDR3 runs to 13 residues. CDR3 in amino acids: CASGGQVEETQYF. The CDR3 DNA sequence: TGTGCCAGTGGGGGACAGGTCGAAGAGACCCAGTACTTC.

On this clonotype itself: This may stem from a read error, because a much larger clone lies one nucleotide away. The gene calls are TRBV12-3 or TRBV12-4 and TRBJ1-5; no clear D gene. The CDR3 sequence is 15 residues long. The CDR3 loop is CDSSFRDGRNQPQHF. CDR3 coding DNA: TGTGACAGCAGTTTTCGGGATGGCCGCAATCAGCCCCAGCATTTT.

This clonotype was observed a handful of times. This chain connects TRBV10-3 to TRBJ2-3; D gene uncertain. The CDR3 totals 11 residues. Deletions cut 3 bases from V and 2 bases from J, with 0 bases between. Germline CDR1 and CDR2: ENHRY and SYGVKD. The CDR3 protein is CAISDTDTQYF. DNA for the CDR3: TGTGCCATCAGTGACACAGATACGCAGTATTTT.

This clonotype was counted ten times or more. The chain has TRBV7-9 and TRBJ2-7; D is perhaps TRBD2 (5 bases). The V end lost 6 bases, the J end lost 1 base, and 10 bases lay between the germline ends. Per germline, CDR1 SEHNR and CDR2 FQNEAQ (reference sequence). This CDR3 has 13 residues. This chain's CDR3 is CASSPRVSYEQYF. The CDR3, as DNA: TGTGCCAGCAGTCCGCGGGTATCCTACGAGCAGTACTTC.

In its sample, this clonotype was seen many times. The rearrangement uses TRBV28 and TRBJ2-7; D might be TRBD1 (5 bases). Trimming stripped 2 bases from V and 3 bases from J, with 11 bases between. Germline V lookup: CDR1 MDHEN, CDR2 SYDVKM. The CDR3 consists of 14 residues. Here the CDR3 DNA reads TGTGCCAGCAGTTTAGTGACAGCCAACTACGAGCAGTACTTC. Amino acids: CASSLVTANYEQYF. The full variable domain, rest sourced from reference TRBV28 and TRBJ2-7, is DVKVTQSSRYLVKRTGEKVFLECVQDMDHENMFWYRQDPGLGLRLIYFSYDVKMKEKGDIPEGYSVSREKKERFSLILESASTNQTSMYLCASSLVTANYEQYFGPGTRLTVT.

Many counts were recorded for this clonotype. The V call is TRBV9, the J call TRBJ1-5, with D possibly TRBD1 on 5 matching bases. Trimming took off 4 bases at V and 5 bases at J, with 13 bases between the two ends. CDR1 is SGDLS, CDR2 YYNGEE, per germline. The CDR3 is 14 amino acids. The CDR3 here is CASSFGTDDQPQHF. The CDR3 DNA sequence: TGTGCCAGCAGCTTCGGGACCGATGATCAGCCCCAGCATTTT.

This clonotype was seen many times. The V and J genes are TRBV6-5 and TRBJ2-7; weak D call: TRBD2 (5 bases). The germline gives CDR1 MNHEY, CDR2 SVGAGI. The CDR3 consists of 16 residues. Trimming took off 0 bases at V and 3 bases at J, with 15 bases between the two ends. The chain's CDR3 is CASSYSIEGSNYEQYF. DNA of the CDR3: TGTGCCAGCAGTTACTCGATAGAGGGCTCCAACTACGAGCAGTACTTC.

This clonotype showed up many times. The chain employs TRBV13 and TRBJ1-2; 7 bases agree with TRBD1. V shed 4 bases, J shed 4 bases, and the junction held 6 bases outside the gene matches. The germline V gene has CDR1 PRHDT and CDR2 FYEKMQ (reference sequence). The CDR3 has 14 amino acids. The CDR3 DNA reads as TGTGCCAGCAGCTGGGACAGAAAGGCCTATGGCTACACCTTC. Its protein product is CASSWDRKAYGYTF. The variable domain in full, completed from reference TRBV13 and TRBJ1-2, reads AAGVIQSPRHLIKEKRETATLKCYPIPRHDTVYWYQQGPGQDPQFLISFYEKMQSDKGSIPDRFSAQQFSDYHSELNMSSLELGDSALYFCASSWDRKAYGYTFGSGTRLTVV.

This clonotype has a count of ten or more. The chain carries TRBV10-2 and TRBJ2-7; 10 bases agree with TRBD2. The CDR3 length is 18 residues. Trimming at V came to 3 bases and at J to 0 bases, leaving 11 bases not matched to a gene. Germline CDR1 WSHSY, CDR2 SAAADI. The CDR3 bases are TGCGCCAGCAGTGACGAGCGGGAGGGCCCCACCTACTCCTACGAGCAGTACTTC. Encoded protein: CASSDEREGPTYSYEQYF.

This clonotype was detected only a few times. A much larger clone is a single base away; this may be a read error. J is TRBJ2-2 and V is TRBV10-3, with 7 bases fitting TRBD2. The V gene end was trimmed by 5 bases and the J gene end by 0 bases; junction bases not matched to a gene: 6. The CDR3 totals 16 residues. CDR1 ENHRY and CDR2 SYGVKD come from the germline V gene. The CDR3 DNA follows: TGTGCCATCAGTTATGGGGGGGGGGCGAACACCGGGGAGCTGTTTTTT. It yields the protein CAISYGGGANTGELFF.

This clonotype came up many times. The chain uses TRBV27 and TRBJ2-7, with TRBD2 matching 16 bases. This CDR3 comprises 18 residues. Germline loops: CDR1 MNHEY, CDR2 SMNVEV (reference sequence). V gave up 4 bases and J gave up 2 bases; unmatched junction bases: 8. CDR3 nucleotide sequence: TGTGCCAGCAGTTCAACCGGGACTAGCGGGAGGGAAGCCTACGAGCAGTACTTC. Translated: CASSSTGTSGREAYEQYF.

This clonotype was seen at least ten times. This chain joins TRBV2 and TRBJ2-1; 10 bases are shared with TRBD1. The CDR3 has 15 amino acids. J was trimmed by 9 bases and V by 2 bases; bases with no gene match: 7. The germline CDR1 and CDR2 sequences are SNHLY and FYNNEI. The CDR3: CASSERGQGISEQFF. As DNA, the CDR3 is TGTGCCAGCAGTGAAAGGGGACAGGGGATCAGTGAGCAGTTCTTC.

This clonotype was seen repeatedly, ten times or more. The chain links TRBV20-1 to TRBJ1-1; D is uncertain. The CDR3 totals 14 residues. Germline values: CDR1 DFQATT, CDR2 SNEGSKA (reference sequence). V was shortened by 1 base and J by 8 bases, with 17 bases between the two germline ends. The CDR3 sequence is CSARVIFPGREAFF. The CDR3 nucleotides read TGCAGTGCTAGAGTCATTTTCCCGGGTCGAGAAGCTTTCTTT.

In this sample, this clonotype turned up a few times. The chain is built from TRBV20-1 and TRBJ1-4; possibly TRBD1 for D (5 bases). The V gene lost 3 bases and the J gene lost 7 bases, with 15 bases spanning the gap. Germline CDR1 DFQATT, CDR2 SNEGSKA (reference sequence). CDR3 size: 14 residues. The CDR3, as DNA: TGCAGTGCTAGTGACGACAGCGAAATTGAAAAACTGTTTTTT. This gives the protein CSASDDSEIEKLFF.

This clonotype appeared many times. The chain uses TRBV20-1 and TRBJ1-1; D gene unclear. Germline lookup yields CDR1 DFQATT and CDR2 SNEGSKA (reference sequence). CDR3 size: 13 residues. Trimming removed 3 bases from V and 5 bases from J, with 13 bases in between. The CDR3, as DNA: TGCAGTGCTAGTGCCGGGGTCGGAACTGAAGCTTTCTTT. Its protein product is CSASAGVGTEAFF.

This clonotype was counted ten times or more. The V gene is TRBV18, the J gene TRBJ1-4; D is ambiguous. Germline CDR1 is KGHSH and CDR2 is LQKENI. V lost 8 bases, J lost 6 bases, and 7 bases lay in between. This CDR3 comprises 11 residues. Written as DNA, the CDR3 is TGTGCCAGCACCCGGGATGAAAAACTGTTTTTT. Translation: CASTRDEKLFF.

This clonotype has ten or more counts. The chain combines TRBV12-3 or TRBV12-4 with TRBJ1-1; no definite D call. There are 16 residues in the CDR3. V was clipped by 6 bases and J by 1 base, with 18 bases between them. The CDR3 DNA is TGTGCCAGCAGCTATGGGAGAAATCGGGGGAACACTGAAGCTTTCTTT. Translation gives CASSYGRNRGNTEAFF.

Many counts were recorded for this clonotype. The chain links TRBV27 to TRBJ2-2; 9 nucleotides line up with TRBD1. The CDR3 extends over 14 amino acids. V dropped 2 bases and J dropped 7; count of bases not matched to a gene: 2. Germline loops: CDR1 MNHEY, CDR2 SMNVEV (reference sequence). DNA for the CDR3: TGTGCCAGCAGTTTAGGACAGGGGATCGGGGAGCTGTTTTTT. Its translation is CASSLGQGIGELFF.

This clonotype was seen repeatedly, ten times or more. The CDR3 DNA reads TGTGCCAGCAGCCATAGCGGGAGGGTGAACACCGGGGAGCTGTTTTTT. This encodes CASSHSGRVNTGELFF. This sequence joins TRBV11-2 and TRBJ2-2, with 11 bases matching TRBD2. CDR3 length: 16 amino acids. CDR1 SGHAT and CDR2 FQNNGV come from the germline V gene. The V gene end was trimmed by 5 bases and the J gene end by 1 base; junction bases not matched to a gene: 3.

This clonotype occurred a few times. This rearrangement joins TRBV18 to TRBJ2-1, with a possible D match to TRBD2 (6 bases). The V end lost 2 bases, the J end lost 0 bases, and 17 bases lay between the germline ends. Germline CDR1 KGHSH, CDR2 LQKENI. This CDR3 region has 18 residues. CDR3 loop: CASSPIVSSGSSYNEQFF. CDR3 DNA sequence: TGTGCCAGCTCACCAATCGTGTCCTCCGGGAGCTCCTACAATGAGCAGTTCTTC.

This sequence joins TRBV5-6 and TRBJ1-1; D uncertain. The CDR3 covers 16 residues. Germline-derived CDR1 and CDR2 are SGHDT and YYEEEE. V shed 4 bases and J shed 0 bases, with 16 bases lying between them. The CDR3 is CASSPPVLRMNTEAFF. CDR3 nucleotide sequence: TGTGCCAGCAGCCCCCCGGTGTTGCGGATGAACACTGAAGCTTTCTTT.

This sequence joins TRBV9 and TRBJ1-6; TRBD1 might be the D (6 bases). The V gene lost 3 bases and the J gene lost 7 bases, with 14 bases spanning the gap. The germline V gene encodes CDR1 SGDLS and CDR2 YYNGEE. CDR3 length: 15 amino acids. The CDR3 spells CASSAYEGVNSPLHF. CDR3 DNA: TGTGCCAGCAGCGCCTATGAGGGGGTAAATTCACCCCTCCACTTT.

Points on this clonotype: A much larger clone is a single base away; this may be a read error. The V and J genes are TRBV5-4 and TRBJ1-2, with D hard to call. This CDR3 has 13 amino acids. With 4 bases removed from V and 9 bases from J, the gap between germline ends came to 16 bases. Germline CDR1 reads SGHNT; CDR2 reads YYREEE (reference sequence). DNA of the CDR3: TGTGCCAGCAGCGCCTCATCAGTCCATAGCTACACCTTC. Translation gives CASSASSVHSYTF. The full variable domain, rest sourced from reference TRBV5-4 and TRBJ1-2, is ETGVTQSPTHLIKTRGQQVTLRCSSQSGHNTVSWYQQALGQGPQFIFQYYREEENGRGNFPPRFSGLQFPNYSSELNVNALELDDSALYLCASSASSVHSYTFGSGTRLTVV.

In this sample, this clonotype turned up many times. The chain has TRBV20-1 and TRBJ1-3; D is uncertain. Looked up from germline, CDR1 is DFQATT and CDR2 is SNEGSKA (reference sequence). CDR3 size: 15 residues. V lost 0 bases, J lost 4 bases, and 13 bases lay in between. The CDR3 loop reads CSARDRRGFGNTIYF. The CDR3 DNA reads TGCAGTGCTAGAGATAGACGGGGATTCGGAAACACCATATATTTT.

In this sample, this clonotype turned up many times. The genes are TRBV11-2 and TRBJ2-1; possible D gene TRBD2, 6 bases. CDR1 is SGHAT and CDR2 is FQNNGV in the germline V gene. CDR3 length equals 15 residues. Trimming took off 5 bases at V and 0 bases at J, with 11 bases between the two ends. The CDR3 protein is CASSRSGRSYNEQFF. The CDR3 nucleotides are TGTGCCAGCAGCCGTAGCGGACGCTCCTACAATGAGCAGTTCTTC.

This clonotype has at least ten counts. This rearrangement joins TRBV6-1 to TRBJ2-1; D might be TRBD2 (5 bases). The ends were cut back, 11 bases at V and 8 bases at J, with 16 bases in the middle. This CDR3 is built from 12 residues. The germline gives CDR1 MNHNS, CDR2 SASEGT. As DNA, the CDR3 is TGTGCCTCTTCCCAATACGGGGATGAGCAGTTCTTC. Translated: CASSQYGDEQFF.